The 23 T cell receptor beta chains below were found in one sample sequenced in a study of CD8+ T cells in alopecia areata. Sequencing relied on a cDNA template that was reverse transcribed from extracted RNA. Measured with immunoSEQ multiplex PCR; TCRdb has only the in-frame clones, and not every one. The sample shows 270,000 or so clones, none of them appearing just once. Sorting of pooled cutaneous lymph node cells was based on CD4, CD8alpha, NKG2D, NKG2ACE and other markers. Sequences were obtained from CD4+ T cells sorted from a lymph node. The receptors here all came from a C3H/HeJ mouse with alopecia areata. The MHC haplotype recorded for the strain is H2-k.

As regards this clone: Mouse names are used for the genes. The read terminates 4 residues before the CDR3 end, so the remaining end is supplied by the germline J gene. The sample holds other DNA sequences that translate to the same CDR3. The gene calls are TRBV5 and TRBJ2-5, with 8 nucleotides matching TRBD1. Looked up from germline, CDR1 is LGHNA and CDR2 is YNLKQL (reference sequence). Trimming removed 4 bases from V and 2 bases from J; junction bases left unmatched: 2. The CDR3 consists of 14 residues. CDR3 bases read: TGTGCCAGCAGCCCAGACAGGGGCCAAGAC. This translates into CASSPDRGQD. The entire CDR3 sequence reads CASSPDRGQDTQYF.

As concerns this clone: The gene names given are mouse names. The read ends 4 residues shy of where the CDR3 ends; the end is completed using the germline J gene. The chain carries TRBV13-1 and TRBJ2-1; D is uncertain. V lost 0 bases to trimming and J lost 5 bases, with 6 bases between them. Germline-derived CDR1 and CDR2 are NSHNY and SYGAGN. The CDR3 extends over 13 amino acids. CDR3 bases read: TGTGCCAGCAGTGATGCAACAAATGCT. It translates to CASSDATNA. The whole CDR3 is CASSDATNAEQFF.

Comment on this clone: Gene names refer to mouse genes. The read terminates 4 residues before the CDR3 end, so the remaining end is supplied by the germline J gene. The same CDR3 can be traced to other DNA sequences in this sample. The chain joins TRBV13-1 to TRBJ2-4; D possibly corresponds to TRBD1 (6 bases). V was trimmed by 3 bases and J by 0 bases, leaving 8 bases between them. CDR3 length: 14 residues. Germline V gene lookup returns CDR1 NSHNY and CDR2 SYGAGN. The CDR3 reads CASSGDNSQNTLYF. The CDR3 bases that were read are TGTGCCAGCAGTGGGGACAATAGTCAAAAC.

This clone was recorded many times. Mouse gene names and germline throughout. The missing CDR3 end, 4 residues past where the read stops, is filled in from the germline J gene. The identical CDR3 is also encoded by other nucleotide sequences in the sample. The gene calls are TRBV14 and TRBJ1-2; TRBD1 agrees at 11 bases. Per the germline V gene, CDR1 is SGHDT and CDR2 is FRDEAV. V gave up 4 bases and J gave up 2 bases; unmatched junction bases: 1. There are 14 residues in the CDR3. CDR3 amino acids: CASSRTGGNSDYTF. The CDR3 bases that were read are TGTGCCAGCAGTCGGACAGGGGGCAACTCC.

With respect to this clone: Here the gene names and germline are mouse. The read terminates 4 residues ahead of where the CDR3 ends, so the germline J gene completes it. This sequence joins TRBV13-1 and TRBJ1-1, with D possibly matching TRBD1 (6 bases). The germline gives CDR1 NSHNY, CDR2 SYGAGN. CDR3 length equals 15 residues. The CDR3 spells CASSERGTGGGEVFF. Partial CDR3 DNA: TGTGCCAGCAGTGAACGCGGGACTGGGGGCGGA.

In this sample, this clone turned up a few times. Gene labels here are mouse ones. The read stops 4 residues short of the end of the CDR3; the missing end is completed from the germline J gene. This chain links TRBV13-3 with TRBJ2-1, with D perhaps matching TRBD1 (6 bases). Germline V gene data show CDR1 as NNHDY and CDR2 as SYVADS. This CDR3 has 15 amino acids. V lost 6 bases to trimming and J lost 0 bases, with 13 bases between them. The covered CDR3 bases are TGTGCCAGCAACCTCGGGACACCTAACTATGCT. Its translation is CASNLGTPNYA. The CDR3 as a whole reads CASNLGTPNYAEQFF.

This clone was picked up a small number of times. The genes and germline here are from mouse. With the read ending 4 residues before the CDR3 end, the germline J gene is used to fill in that end. The genes are TRBV5 and TRBJ2-4, with D unresolved. This CDR3 has 13 amino acids. Germline V gene lookup returns CDR1 LGHNA and CDR2 YNLKQL (reference sequence). The CDR3 bases that were read are TGTGCCAGCAGCCAAGACTGGAAAAAC. Translated: CASSQDWKN. The complete CDR3 reads CASSQDWKNTLYF.

This clone was seen a few times. The genes and germline here are from mouse. The read finishes 4 residues shy of the CDR3 end, and the germline J gene is used to complete it. The chain recombines TRBV17 with TRBJ2-3, with TRBD2 as a possible D gene (6 bases). Trimming left V 3 bases short and J 0 bases short, with 10 bases between. The germline V gene encodes CDR1 MNHDT and CDR2 YYDKIL. This CDR3 has 15 residues. The sequenced part of the CDR3 DNA is TGTGCTAGCAGTAGTCTGGGGTTTAGTGCAGAA. Protein sequence: CASSSLGFSAE. The whole CDR3 is CASSSLGFSAETLYF.

As concerns this clone: Genes and germline are mouse. The read stops 3 residues short of the end of the CDR3; the missing end is completed from the germline J gene. This sequence joins TRBV13-1 and TRBJ1-6, with 7 bases lining up with TRBD1. TRBJ1-6 is filed as an ORF, its function uncertain. Germline V CDR1 and CDR2: NSHNY, SYGAGN. This CDR3 contains 16 residues. The junction had 5 bases not matched to a gene; V was cut back by 0 bases and J by 5 bases. CDR3 sequence: CASSDAKGQNNSPLYF. The covered CDR3 bases are TGTGCCAGCAGTGATGCAAAGGGACAGAATAATTCGCCC.

There are a few counts of this clone. A much larger clone differs from this one at a single base, so this may be a read error. Gene names are mouse gene names. The read is 4 residues too short to cover the CDR3 end, so that end is filled in from the germline J gene. Additional DNA sequences in this sample encode the identical CDR3. This sequence joins TRBV5 and TRBJ1-1; a possible D gene is TRBD1 (6 bases). The CDR3 is 13 residues long. Germline-derived CDR1 and CDR2 are LGHNA and YNLKQL (reference sequence). CDR3 DNA (partial): TGTGCCAGCAGCCAAGGGACAGATACA. It is translated as CASSQGTDT. The full CDR3 is CASSQGTDTEVFF.

This clone appeared a few times. All gene names here are mouse names. With the read ending 3 residues before the CDR3 end, the germline J gene is used to fill in that end. The chain uses TRBV5 and TRBJ1-6; the match to TRBD1 covers 7 bases. TRBJ1-6 falls under the ORF class, with uncertain function. Trimming at V came to 0 bases and at J to 3 bases, leaving 5 bases not matched to a gene. The CDR3 is 17 residues long. Germline V gene sequence: CDR1 LGHNA, CDR2 YNLKQL (reference sequence). The CDR3 sequence: CASSQDAAGGYNSPLYF. The CDR3 DNA, read in part, is TGTGCCAGCAGCCAAGACGCGGCAGGGGGCTATAATTCGCCC.

About this clone: Germline and genes here are mouse. The CDR3 end falls 4 residues outside the read, so it is completed with the germline J gene. The rearrangement uses TRBV13-2 and TRBJ2-5, with D possibly TRBD1 on 6 matching bases. The CDR3 is 13 residues long. The germline V gene has CDR1 NNHNN and CDR2 SYGAGS (reference sequence). CDR3 sequence: CASGEARGDTQYF. The covered CDR3 bases are TGTGCCAGCGGTGAAGCCAGGGGAGAC.

Comments on this clone: Gene names refer to mouse genes. The missing CDR3 end, 4 residues past where the read stops, is filled in from the germline J gene. This rearrangement joins TRBV13-1 to TRBJ2-7; 7 bases map to TRBD2. The CDR3 totals 13 residues. Per the germline V gene, CDR1 is NSHNY and CDR2 is SYGAGN. Unmatched junction bases numbered 1, after V lost 4 bases and J lost 0 bases. The CDR3 is CASSSGGSYEQYF. CDR3 DNA (partial): TGTGCCAGCAGTTCTGGGGGCTCCTAT.

This clone was recorded a few times. Gene and germline names: mouse. The read falls 4 residues short of the CDR3 end, and the missing part is taken from the germline J gene. The chain recombines TRBV19 with TRBJ2-3; 11 bases line up with TRBD2. CDR1 is FNHDT and CDR2 is SITEND in the germline V gene (reference sequence). Unmatched junction bases numbered 5, after V lost 1 base and J lost 1 base. CDR3 length equals 17 residues. The CDR3 bases that were read are TGTGCCAGCAGTATAAGGGACTGGGGGAGCGGTGCAGAA. It codes for CASSIRDWGSGAE. The whole CDR3 is CASSIRDWGSGAETLYF.

With regard to this clone: Gene names and germline match the mouse. CDR3 residues: CTCSASGGSETLYF. The sequenced CDR3 bases are TGCACCTGCAGTGCATCTGGGGGGTCAGAA. The chain employs TRBV1 and TRBJ2-3; TRBD2 agrees at 8 bases. Coverage ceases 4 residues before the CDR3 finishes, and the germline J gene fills in the end. With V trimmed by 2 bases and J by 4 bases, 2 bases remained unmatched. Germline CDR1 NSQYPW, CDR2 LRSPGD (reference sequence). There are 14 residues in the CDR3.

The table lists this clone with a few counts. Genes here carry mouse names. Read coverage stops 4 residues before the CDR3 terminus; the germline J gene supplies the remainder. The chain joins TRBV12-1 to TRBJ2-5, with 8 bases identical to TRBD2. V was clipped by 3 bases and J by 2 bases; unmatched bases: 3. CDR1 is SGHSN and CDR2 is HYEKVE in the germline V gene. This CDR3 has 14 amino acids. This chain's CDR3 is CASSSGTGQDTQYF. CDR3 DNA, as far as it was read: TGTGCCAGCTCTTCCGGGACTGGCCAAGAC.

As to this clone: Here the gene names and germline are mouse. With the read ending 4 residues before the CDR3 end, the germline J gene is used to fill in that end. The chain employs TRBV13-2 and TRBJ1-2, with TRBD1 matching over 10 bases. The ends lost 1 base at V and 2 bases at J; junction bases unmatched: 5. The germline V gene encodes CDR1 NNHNN and CDR2 SYGAGS (reference sequence). The CDR3 is made up of 16 amino acids. The part of the CDR3 DNA that was read is TGTGCCAGCGGTGATCCGGGACAGGGGTGGAACTCC. Translating gives CASGDPGQGWNS. The CDR3 reads in full as CASGDPGQGWNSDYTF.

This clone was counted between two and nine times. Gene and germline names: mouse. CDR3 DNA, as far as it was read: TGTGCTAGCAGTATCCAGGGGAAAGAC. As protein: CASSIQGKD. The full CDR3 sequence reads CASSIQGKDTQYF. V and J are TRBV17 and TRBJ2-5; the D gene is possibly TRBD1 (6 bases). Read coverage stops 4 residues before the CDR3 terminus; the germline J gene supplies the remainder. The CDR3 is 13 residues long. Germline lookup yields CDR1 MNHDT and CDR2 YYDKIL. Complete variable domain (other parts from reference TRBV17 and TRBJ2-5): DTTVKQNPRYKLARVGKPVNLICSQTMNHDTMYWYQKKPNQAPKLLLFYYDKILNREADTFEKFQSSRPNNSFCSLYIGSAGLEYSAMYLCASSIQGKDTQYFGPGTRLLVL.

This clone was counted at least ten times. Any gene name here is a mouse gene name. With the read ending 4 residues before the CDR3 end, the germline J gene is used to fill in that end. V usage is TRBV1 and J usage is TRBJ2-1; D possibly corresponds to TRBD1 (5 bases). This CDR3 has 16 amino acids. The germline V gene encodes CDR1 NSQYPW and CDR2 LRSPGD (reference sequence). V lost 2 bases and J lost 2, with 13 bases in between. The sequenced part of the CDR3 DNA is TGCACCTGCAGTGCACCAACAGGAAGGGACTATGCT. It encodes CTCSAPTGRDYA. The whole CDR3 is CTCSAPTGRDYAEQFF. Supplemented by reference TRBV1 and TRBJ2-1, the full variable domain reads VTLLEQNPRWRLVPRGQAVNLRCILKNSQYPWMSWYQQDLQKQLQWLFTLRSPGDKEVKSLPGADYLATRVTDTELRLQVANMSQGRTLYCTCSAPTGRDYAEQFFGPGTRLTVL.

Regarding this clone: Mouse gene names apply. The CDR3 extends 4 residues past the end of the read, so its final part is completed from the germline J gene. V usage is TRBV13-2 and J usage is TRBJ2-1; TRBD1 might be the D (5 bases). The germline CDR1 and CDR2 sequences are NNHNN and SYGAGS (reference sequence). V shed 3 bases and J shed 1 base, with 11 bases lying between them. This CDR3 is 15 amino acids long. CDR3 sequence: CASGGQGGNYAEQFF. The part of the CDR3 DNA that was read is TGTGCCAGCGGTGGGCAGGGCGGGAACTATGCT.

In this sample, this clone turned up a few times. Mouse names are used for the genes. Coverage ceases 4 residues before the CDR3 finishes, and the germline J gene fills in the end. J is TRBJ2-3 and V is TRBV31; 9 bases are shared with TRBD1. Trimming cost V 1 base and J 0 bases; bases outside gene matches: 2. Germline-derived CDR1 and CDR2 are GKSSPN and SITVG. CDR3 length equals 15 residues. The sequenced part of the CDR3 DNA is TGTGCCTGGAGTCGGGGGACAGGGAGTGCAGAA. This translates into CAWSRGTGSAE. The entire CDR3 sequence reads CAWSRGTGSAETLYF.

This clone has just a few counts. Gene names denote mouse genes. The read ends 4 residues before the CDR3 terminus; that terminus is restored from the germline J gene. The J gene is TRBJ1-1, the V gene TRBV14; 7 bases are shared with TRBD1. Trimming removed 5 bases from V and 3 bases from J; junction bases left unmatched: 7. Germline values: CDR1 SGHDT, CDR2 FRDEAV. This CDR3 comprises 14 residues. The sequenced part of the CDR3 DNA is TGTGCCAGCAGACCCTACAGGGGACACACA. Its protein product is CASRPYRGHT. The whole CDR3 region reads CASRPYRGHTEVFF.

This clone turned up a few times. All gene names here are mouse names. The sequenced fragment ends 4 residues before the CDR3 boundary, so the rest is inferred from the germline J gene. Other DNA sequences in the same sample also yield this CDR3. The rearrangement joins TRBV31 to TRBJ2-1; 9 nucleotides line up with TRBD1. Germline lookup yields CDR1 GKSSPN and CDR2 SITVG. The CDR3 spans 14 residues. Losses at the gene ends were 0 bases for V and 4 bases for J; bases not matched to a gene: 1. This chain's CDR3 is CAWSLGQGYAEQFF. The CDR3 DNA, read in part, is TGTGCCTGGAGTCTAGGACAGGGGTATGCT.